This T cell receptor beta chain was found in a study of T cell responses to AZD1222 COVID-19 vaccine. Across the whole study: Pooling was applied to second doses at about 4 or about 12 weeks. Regarding the study as a whole: No day 14 peak samples; only post-peak repertoires were characterized.

Libraries were prepared by immunoSEQ multiplex PCR; TCRdb keeps only in-frame clonotypes and omits some of them. This table has 90,000 to 120,000 clones, approximately 89% appearing once. With respect to this clone: Its antigen remains unidentified. A read error may produce the germline difference seen at one junction end.

CDR3 length: 11 amino acids. The receptor was isolated from an adult in good health. V and J are TRBV12-3 or TRBV12-4 and TRBJ2-7; D possibly uses TRBD1 or TRBD2 (5 bases each). The sequencing used peripheral blood, collected on day 0 of AZD1222 vaccination. The DNA for the CDR3 is TGTGCCAGCAGTTTATCCCGGGACCCTTTCTTC. It specifies CASSLSRDPFF.